Listed below are T cell receptor beta chains from one sample, sequenced in a study of early T cells in non-severe SARS-CoV-2 infection. TCRdb processed the 5' RACE reads anew with MiXCR; each CDR3 protein has one entry. In the table there are approximately 75,000 distinct CDR3 sequences, roughly 4.6% of which are singletons. The sample here was whole blood, taken at baseline. Receptors were obtained from an adult who was a healthcare worker with PCR-confirmed SARS-CoV-2 infection or an uninfected control (not recorded which). The donor label of this sample is uncertain. The CDR3 runs from the conserved cysteine through the conserved F or W. The D gene is left open where the match is weak. A row's size may be missing; if present it is once, few, many or a size class.

v_call	d_call	j_call	clone_size	cdr3_aa	cdr3_nt
TRBV7-9	TRBD1	TRBJ2-7	few	CASSLAIGQGVYYEQYF	TGTGCCAGCAGCTTAGCGATAGGACAGGGAGTTTACTACGAGCAGTACTTC
TRBV7-9	TRBD1	TRBJ1-4	NA	CASSLAGTGEREKLFF	TGTGCCAGCAGCTTAGCGGGGACAGGGGAGAGAGAAAAACTGTTTTTT
TRBV2	TRBD2	TRBJ2-1	many	CASGGTSGGSDGQFF	TGTGCCAGCGGGGGGACTAGCGGGGGCTCAGACGGGCAGTTCTTC
TRBV29-1	TRBD1	TRBJ2-5	many	CSAGQHPREAQYF	TGCAGCGCGGGACAGCACCCAAGAGAGGCCCAGTACTTC
TRBV3-1	NA	TRBJ2-3	few	CASSQFTGLQYF	TGTGCCAGCAGCCAATTTACGGGACTGCAGTATTTT
TRBV20-1	NA	TRBJ2-1	many	CSAILLASSYNEQFF	TGCAGTGCTATTTTATTGGCTAGCTCCTACAATGAGCAGTTCTTC
TRBV6-5	NA	TRBJ2-3	many	CASSIESVEYF	TGTGCCAGCAGCATAGAGTCGGTCGAGTATTTT
TRBV20-1	NA	TRBJ1-1	many	CSASQGSPEAFF	TGCAGTGCTAGTCAGGGATCCCCTGAAGCTTTCTTT
TRBV20-1	NA	TRBJ2-5	NA	CSASQRGAQETQYF	TGCAGTGCTAGTCAACGGGGGGCCCAAGAGACCCAGTACTTC
TRBV3-1	NA	TRBJ2-6	NA	CASSPVSSGANVLTF	TGTGCCAGCAGCCCCGTTTCCTCTGGGGCCAACGTCCTGACTTTC
TRBV12-3/TRBV12-4	TRBD2	TRBJ2-1	few	CASTPRTSGVYNEQFF	TGTGCCAGCACACCCCGGACTAGCGGGGTCTACAATGAGCAGTTCTTC
TRBV12-3/TRBV12-4	TRBD1	TRBJ2-1	many	CASDRDSRNEQFF	TGTGCCAGTGACCGGGACAGTAGGAATGAGCAGTTCTTC
TRBV5-5	NA	TRBJ1-5	NA	CASSLRPQGRNQPQHF	TGTGCCAGCAGCTTGCGGCCGCAGGGACGCAATCAGCCCCAGCATTTT
TRBV3-1	NA	TRBJ1-5	few	CASSQGLYSNQPQHF	TGTGCCAGCAGCCAAGGCCTTTATAGCAATCAGCCCCAGCATTTT
TRBV7-9	NA	TRBJ1-6	few	CASSSRDGLNSPLHF	TGTGCCAGCAGCTCCCGGGACGGACTTAATTCACCCCTCCACTTT
TRBV7-3	NA	TRBJ2-2	many	CASSPRQGGIGELFF	TGTGCCAGCAGCCCCCGACAGGGAGGAATCGGGGAGCTGTTTTTT
TRBV10-3	NA	TRBJ2-1	few	CAISDRVNEQFF	TGTGCCATCAGTGATCGAGTTAATGAGCAGTTCTTC
TRBV27	TRBD1	TRBJ1-4	many	CASSLFGTGPTNEKLFF	TGTGCCAGCAGTTTATTCGGGACAGGTCCAACTAATGAAAAACTGTTTTTT
TRBV28	NA	TRBJ1-6	many	CASSETRVLHF	TGTGCCAGCAGCGAAACCAGGGTACTCCACTTT
TRBV13	NA	TRBJ2-7	many	CASSLAASDEQYF	TGTGCCAGCAGCTTAGCCGCTAGCGACGAGCAGTACTTC
TRBV27	NA	TRBJ2-2	many	CASSLLGGELFF	TGTGCCAGCTCATTATTAGGCGGGGAGCTGTTTTTT
TRBV7-9	NA	TRBJ2-7	many	CAFQGTEYEQYF	TGTGCCTTCCAGGGTACCGAATACGAGCAGTACTTC
TRBV28	NA	TRBJ1-2	many	CASSARWDWGYTF	TGTGCCAGCAGTGCCAGGTGGGACTGGGGCTACACCTTC
TRBV12-3/TRBV12-4	NA	TRBJ2-5	NA	CASSLQAGLAGETQYF	TGTGCCAGCAGTTTACAGGCGGGGCTGGCCGGGGAGACCCAGTACTTC
TRBV30	NA	TRBJ1-2	many	CAWSVMGSTYYGYTF	TGTGCCTGGAGCGTGATGGGCAGCACCTACTATGGCTACACCTTC
TRBV12-5	TRBD1	TRBJ1-2	many	CASGFEGQINYGYTF	TGTGCTAGTGGTTTTGAGGGACAGATAAACTATGGCTACACCTTC